This entry describes one T cell receptor beta chain. These data are taken from a study of CD8+ T cells in alopecia areata. As for the study in general: The drug, oral tofacitinib, was given to treated patients at 5 to 10 mg twice daily.

Sequencing relied on a cDNA template that was reverse transcribed from extracted RNA. Repertoires were generated with immunoSEQ multiplex PCR, while TCRdb's copy carries only in-frame clones and drops some. The sample holds 150,000 to 200,000 clones, about 66% seen once. This sample comprised CD8+ T cells sorted from blood, obtained at week 0. The origin of this receptor is a human donor with alopecia areata.

DNA of the CDR3: TGTGCCTGGAGTGTTGTCGTGAATGAGCAGTTCTTC. The encoded protein is CAWSVVVNEQFF. The chain has TRBV30 and TRBJ2-1, with D uncertain. The germline V gene has CDR1 GTSNPN and CDR2 SVGIG (reference sequence). V was cut by 0 bases and J by 7 bases, with 7 bases left in between. CDR3 size: 12 residues.